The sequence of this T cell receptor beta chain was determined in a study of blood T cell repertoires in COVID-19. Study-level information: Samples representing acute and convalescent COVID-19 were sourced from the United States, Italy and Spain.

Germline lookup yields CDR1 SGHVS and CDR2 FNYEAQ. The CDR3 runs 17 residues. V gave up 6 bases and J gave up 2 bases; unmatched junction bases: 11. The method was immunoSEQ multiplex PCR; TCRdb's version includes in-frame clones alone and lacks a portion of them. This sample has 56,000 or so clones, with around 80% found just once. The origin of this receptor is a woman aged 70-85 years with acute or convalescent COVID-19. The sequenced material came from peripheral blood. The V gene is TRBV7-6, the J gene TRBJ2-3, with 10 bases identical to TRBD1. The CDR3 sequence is CASSSYPGQGSTDTQYF. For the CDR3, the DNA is TGTGCCAGCAGTTCATATCCGGGACAGGGGTCCACAGATACGCAGTATTTT.